This T cell receptor beta chain was found in a study of Ad26.COV2.S vaccination and SARS-CoV-2 variants. Study information: Within the COV1001 Ad26.COV2.S trial arm, the donor was enrolled. Into the muscle, Ad26.COV2.S was dosed once or twice, 56 days apart.

Sample treatment: roughly 19 received Ad26.COV2.S at low or high dose, single or two shots; 5 received placebo; per-sample allocation not given. Each sample was drawn 63 days after the first injection (of vaccine or placebo). Regarding this clone: The antigen is not known.

Assay used: immunoSEQ multiplex PCR; TCRdb lists only in-frame clones, some missing. The sample has 440,000 or so clones; about nine tenths are singletons. CDR3 length: 15 residues. Trimming shortened V by 1 base and J by 5 bases, and 14 bases separated the two germline ends. Germline V gene sequence: CDR1 SGHTA, CDR2 FQGTGA. Points from the study as a whole: Vaccinees and placebo recipients showed similar non-spike TCR breadth. Vaccine recipients had higher spike-specific TCR breadth than placebo recipients.

The sequences come from peripheral blood, collected in a trial of Ad26.COV2.S vaccine versus placebo. V usage is TRBV7-3 and J usage is TRBJ2-5; maybe TRBD2 (6 bases). The sequence came from a person between 18 and 65 years old who received the Ad26.COV2.S COVID-19 vaccine or a placebo. The CDR3 sequence: CASSLNGGSGETQYF. In DNA form, the CDR3 reads TGTGCCAGCAGCTTAAACGGGGGATCCGGGGAGACCCAGTACTTC. The full variable domain, with the rest looked up from reference TRBV7-3 and TRBJ2-5, is GAGVSQTPSNKVTEKGKYVELRCDPISGHTALYWYRQSLGQGPEFLIYFQGTGAADDSGLPNDRFFAVRPEGSVSTLKIQRTERGDSAVYLCASSLNGGSGETQYFGPGTRLLVL.